These 19 T cell receptor beta chains were all obtained from the same sample, sequenced in a study of beta chain features in type 1 diabetes. The antigens of these receptors remain unknown. Since all of the isolated RNA was reverse transcribed, expressed TCRB transcripts were what got sequenced. Some clones are missing from TCRdb's copy, which holds only in-frame ones; the method was immunoSEQ multiplex PCR. Here the sample spans about 360,000 clones, roughly an eighth being singletons. General observations from the study: Among patients with Type 1 diabetes, TCRB CDR3s were moderately but significantly shorter in every one of the four CD4+ subsets.

What was sequenced was naive CD4+ T cells from blood. The receptors derive from a woman in her late teens or twenties with type 1 diabetes.

The V call is TRBV5-4, the J call TRBJ2-1; 9 positions match TRBD2. The germline gives CDR1 SGHNT, CDR2 YYREEE (reference sequence). This CDR3 is built from 16 residues. The V gene end was trimmed by 0 bases and the J gene end by 6 bases; junction bases not matched to a gene: 7. CDR3 nucleotides: TGTGCCAGCAGCTTGGATCTAGCGGGGCGGGGCAATGAGCAGTTCTTC. Residues: CASSLDLAGRGNEQFF.

The rearrangement uses TRBV27 and TRBJ2-7, with 11 bases identical to TRBD1. Per the germline V gene, CDR1 is MNHEY and CDR2 is SMNVEV (reference sequence). This CDR3 is 14 amino acids long. Unmatched junction bases numbered 7, after V lost 8 bases and J lost 4 bases. CDR3 residues: CASQTGTGGYEQYF. The CDR3, as DNA: TGTGCCAGCCAGACCGGGACAGGGGGTTACGAGCAGTACTTC.

This clone was observed a handful of times. This chain links TRBV7-2 with TRBJ2-1, with D perhaps matching TRBD2 (6 bases). The germline V and J ends were trimmed by 5 bases and 9 bases, with 17 bases remaining between them. The CDR3 runs 14 residues. CDR1 is SGHTA and CDR2 is FQGNSA in the germline V gene. In nucleotides, the CDR3 is TGTGCCAGCAGCCCGCGGAGGGCCGGGTCTGAGCAGTTCTTC. Its translation: CASSPRRAGSEQFF. Looking up the rest from reference TRBV7-2 and TRBJ2-1 gives the full variable domain: GAGVSQSPSNKVTEKGKDVELRCDPISGHTALYWYRQSLGQGLEFLIYFQGNSAPDKSGLPSDRFSAERTGGSVSTLTIQRTQQEDSAVYLCASSPRRAGSEQFFGPGTRLTVL.

This clone was picked up a small number of times. The J gene is TRBJ1-1, the V gene TRBV30, with D unclear. CDR3 length equals 14 residues. The germline V and J ends were trimmed by 0 bases and 4 bases, with 12 bases remaining between them. Germline V lookup: CDR1 GTSNPN, CDR2 SVGIG (reference sequence). CDR3 loop: CAWSVYAGSTEAFF. The CDR3 nucleotides are TGTGCCTGGAGTGTATATGCGGGAAGCACTGAAGCTTTCTTT.

CDR3 sequence: CASRHTGTGAYGYTF. Here the CDR3 DNA reads TGTGCCAGCAGACACACCGGGACAGGCGCTTATGGCTACACCTTC. This chain uses TRBV28 with TRBJ1-2; 8 bases align to TRBD1. CDR1 and CDR2 (germline): MDHEN, SYDVKM. This CDR3 region has 15 residues. V gave up 6 bases and J gave up 5 bases; unmatched junction bases: 11.

Only a few counts were recorded for this clone. This chain uses TRBV4-3 with TRBJ2-3; 7 nucleotides agree with TRBD1. CDR3 length: 17 residues. Germline values: CDR1 LGHNA, CDR2 YSLEER. V dropped 1 base and J dropped 10; count of bases not matched to a gene: 17. The CDR3 spells CASSQGRADRFVGAQYF. The CDR3 DNA reads as TGCGCCAGCAGCCAAGGAAGAGCGGACAGGTTCGTGGGGGCGCAGTATTTT.

This clone was counted between two and nine times. V gene TRBV9 combines with J gene TRBJ2-5, with TRBD2 as a possible D gene (5 bases). The V gene lost 6 bases and the J gene lost 4 bases, with 13 bases spanning the gap. Germline V lookup: CDR1 SGDLS, CDR2 YYNGEE. This CDR3 spans 13 amino acids. CDR3: CASNRVGGETQYF. The CDR3 bases are TGTGCCAGCAACCGGGTTGGAGGAGAGACCCAGTACTTC.

This clone was seen a few times. The rearrangement joins TRBV29-1 to TRBJ1-1; D perhaps matches TRBD1 (6 bases). In germline, CDR1 is SQVTM, CDR2 ANQGSEA. V lost 7 bases and J lost 6, with 18 bases in between. This CDR3 spans 13 amino acids. This chain's CDR3 is CSAGRQEQAEAFF. As DNA, the CDR3 is TGCAGCGCCGGTCGACAGGAGCAGGCTGAAGCTTTCTTT.

This chain uses TRBV2 with TRBJ1-5; TRBD1 agrees at 8 bases. The CDR3 is 13 residues long. Trimming at V came to 6 bases and at J to 5 bases, leaving 3 bases not matched to a gene. The germline V gene has CDR1 SNHLY and CDR2 FYNNEI. CDR3 sequence reads: CASRETGDQPQHF. The CDR3 bases are TGTGCCAGCAGGGAGACAGGGGATCAGCCCCAGCATTTT.

This clone turned up a few times. The gene calls are TRBV11-2 and TRBJ2-7, with D perhaps matching TRBD2 (5 bases). The CDR3 runs to 15 residues. V was clipped by 1 base and J by 1 base, with 11 bases between them. CDR1 SGHAT and CDR2 FQNNGV come from the germline V gene. CDR3 protein: CASSLGPSRSYEQYF. The CDR3 region has the DNA TGTGCCAGCAGCTTAGGTCCTAGCCGGTCCTACGAGCAGTACTTC.

The genes are TRBV6-4 and TRBJ2-7; TRBD2 aligns across 10 bases. V trimming: 9 bases; J trimming: 0 bases; junction bases outside the gene matches: 5. The CDR3 sequence is 14 residues long. Germline CDR1 reads MRHNA; CDR2 reads SNTAGT. DNA for the CDR3: TGTGCCAGGGAGCGGGAGGGGAGCTCCTACGAGCAGTACTTC. Protein: CAREREGSSYEQYF.

This chain joins TRBV14 and TRBJ2-1, with D unresolved. Germline loops: CDR1 SGHDN, CDR2 FVKESK. Deletions cut 1 base from V and 13 bases from J, with 11 bases between. This CDR3 contains 12 residues. The CDR3 DNA sequence: TGTGCCAGCAGCCAAGGAGATCGCGCCCAGTTCTTC. It specifies CASSQGDRAQFF.

The chain has TRBV2 and TRBJ2-2, with D perhaps matching TRBD1 (5 bases). The CDR3 sequence is 14 residues long. Trimming removed 5 bases at V and 4 bases at J, with 11 bases between. Germline V lookup: CDR1 SNHLY, CDR2 FYNNEI. Here the CDR3 DNA reads TGTGCCAGCAGTAGCAGGGTTACCACCGGGGAGCTGTTTTTT. Protein sequence: CASSSRVTTGELFF.

This clone was seen a handful of times. The V call is TRBV10-3, the J call TRBJ2-1; no clear D. Germline V CDR1 and CDR2: ENHRY, SYGVKD. The CDR3 sequence is 11 residues long. V was clipped by 6 bases and J by 9 bases, with 9 bases between them. The CDR3 region has the DNA TGTGCCATCAGCAACACTACTGAGCAGTTCTTC. Amino acid sequence: CAISNTTEQFF.

A few counts support this clone. The chain is built from TRBV4-1 and TRBJ1-1, with D possibly TRBD1 on 5 matching bases. The CDR3 consists of 16 residues. Deletions cut 4 bases from V and 6 bases from J, with 21 bases between. Germline CDR1 is MGHRA and CDR2 is YSYEKL. CDR3: CASSRSPQGIDAEAFF. The CDR3 nucleotides read TGCGCCAGCAGCCGGAGCCCTCAGGGTATCGACGCTGAAGCTTTCTTT.

The chain employs TRBV25-1 and TRBJ2-5; the D is unclear. V lost 2 bases and J lost 1, with 8 bases in between. Germline V gene sequence: CDR1 MGHDK, CDR2 SYGVNS. This CDR3 has 14 amino acids. In DNA, the CDR3 is TGTGCCAGCAGTGAAACCCGGTTCCAAGAGACCCAGTACTTC. Its protein is CASSETRFQETQYF.

The V call is TRBV30, the J call TRBJ2-5, with D possibly being TRBD2 (6 bases). V lost 2 bases and J lost 7, with 14 bases in between. The CDR3 is 13 residues long. Germline CDR1 reads GTSNPN; CDR2 reads SVGIG (reference sequence). The CDR3 nucleotides are TGTGCCTGGAGTTTAGCGGCCCCCGGGACCCAGTACTTC. As protein: CAWSLAAPGTQYF.

This clone was detected a few times. The V call is TRBV20-1, the J call TRBJ2-3; the D is unclear. V lost 6 bases and J lost 2, with 6 bases in between. The CDR3 sequence is 11 residues long. Germline V gives CDR1 DFQATT, CDR2 SNEGSKA (reference sequence). The CDR3 loop is CSARLTDTQYF. The CDR3 DNA is TGCAGTGCACGACTCACAGATACGCAGTATTTT.

The chain uses TRBV6-6 and TRBJ2-3, with 8 nucleotides matching TRBD1. CDR3 length equals 14 residues. CDR1 is MNHNY, CDR2 SVGAGI, per germline (reference sequence). V was pared by 6 bases and J by 6 bases, with 8 bases of the junction left unmatched. The CDR3 reads CASSRDRGPDTQYF. The CDR3 region has the DNA TGTGCCAGCAGCCGAGACAGGGGTCCCGATACGCAGTATTTT.